This is a list of T cell receptor beta chains from one sample in a study of T cells in Graves' hyperthyroidism and ophthalmopathy. MiXCR, applied by TCRdb to the multiplex PCR reads, yields one record per CDR3 protein. The table has about half a million distinct CDR3 sequences, around a fifth seen once. The specimen sequenced was blood. Source of these receptors: a woman aged 65 to 85 with Graves' ophthalmopathy. Both conserved end residues are part of each CDR3. Fields, in order: V gene, J gene, CDR3 protein.

>TRBV28|TRBJ2-7
CASSFRSSGNEQYF
>TRBV5-4|TRBJ2-7
CASSLGTSASYEQYF
>TRBV30|TRBJ1-2
CAWSQGNYGYTF
>TRBV4-3|TRBJ2-7
CASSQDQAYEQYF
>TRBV30|TRBJ1-1
CAWSSGVVNTEAFF
>TRBV5-1|TRBJ2-4
CASSLGLELNIQYF
>TRBV7-8|TRBJ2-4
CASSSFGGGLNIQYF
>TRBV11-3|TRBJ2-1
CASSLGDRALRYNEQFF
>TRBV28|TRBJ2-7
CASSYQGRGAKEQYF
>TRBV5-5|TRBJ1-1
CASSFFGGDTEAFF
>TRBV7-2|TRBJ2-3
CAGSLWDGTDTQYF
>TRBV5-1|TRBJ1-1
CASSLEQTGPNTEASF
>TRBV11-2|TRBJ2-1
CASSSEAWDRVIYNEQFF
>TRBV11-2|TRBJ1-2
CASSLDAYGYTF
>TRBV2|TRBJ2-1
CAGTIGPTYNEQFF
>TRBV7-3|TRBJ2-3
CASSATGVATDTQYF
>TRBV3-1|TRBJ2-6
CASSAVGWANVLTF
>TRBV28|TRBJ1-6
CASSLSASGSPLHF
>TRBV11-2|TRBJ2-4
CASSLSGGQSGNIQYF
>TRBV11-2|TRBJ2-7
CASSLLADAAYEQYF
>TRBV6-5|TRBJ2-2
CASSYSIGINTGELFF
>TRBV20-1|TRBJ2-1
CSAVLAVSYNEQFF
>TRBV5-4|TRBJ1-1
CASTVIGQGPNTEAFF
>TRBV7-9|TRBJ2-1
CASSLVAPYNEQLF
>TRBV19|TRBJ1-5
CASSRSSNQPQHF
>TRBV2|TRBJ1-1
CASSEAFVRTEAFF
>TRBV20-1|TRBJ1-2
CITLGQGDLHYGYTF
>TRBV7-2|TRBJ2-3
CAIERLEVGAHDTQYF
>TRBV15|TRBJ1-4
CATSRDRGRAATNEKLFF
>TRBV27|TRBJ2-6
CASSSLAGLLSGANVLTF
>TRBV20-1|TRBJ1-1
CSAKVGDTEAFF
>TRBV6-1|TRBJ1-1
CAAGRAGIGSDTEAFF
>TRBV24-1|TRBJ1-1
CATSDSRNLNTEAFF
>TRBV12-3/TRBV12-4|TRBJ2-7
CASSPWTGTAYEQYF
>TRBV4-1|TRBJ2-1
CASSLHPGQSDEQFF
>TRBV20-1|TRBJ2-3
CSAQTGAQFTDTQYF
>TRBV3-1|TRBJ2-1
CASGWTSGTYNEQFF
>TRBV27|TRBJ2-7
CASSFAGAVNEQYF
>TRBV2|TRBJ2-1
CASRVGTRFSEQFF
>TRBV28|TRBJ2-7
CASSSPRTIPYEQYF
>TRBV11-2|TRBJ2-3
CASSLRDRVDTQYF
>TRBV5-1|TRBJ2-3
CASSLTSGGGHTQYF
>TRBV29-1|TRBJ2-2
CSAGTSFGELFF
>TRBV28|TRBJ2-2
CASRTQGGYTGELFF
>TRBV6-2/TRBV6-3|TRBJ1-1
CATKSLNTEAFF
>TRBV11-2|TRBJ1-1
CASSLSIAARETEAFF
>TRBV11-2|TRBJ2-3
CASSLSVGGPSTDTQYF
>TRBV29-1|TRBJ1-2
CSVFSGTVNYGYTF
>TRBV27|TRBJ2-7
CASRPLGGRNSYEQYF
>TRBV6-2/TRBV6-3|TRBJ1-1
CASSYFRGRMNTEAFF
>TRBV5-1|TRBJ2-7
CASSPRTQSAYEQYF
>TRBV19|TRBJ2-1
CASTERGGGYNEQFF
>TRBV18|TRBJ2-1
CASSKGGTNEQFF
>TRBV5-1|TRBJ1-2
CASSRGDHYGYTF